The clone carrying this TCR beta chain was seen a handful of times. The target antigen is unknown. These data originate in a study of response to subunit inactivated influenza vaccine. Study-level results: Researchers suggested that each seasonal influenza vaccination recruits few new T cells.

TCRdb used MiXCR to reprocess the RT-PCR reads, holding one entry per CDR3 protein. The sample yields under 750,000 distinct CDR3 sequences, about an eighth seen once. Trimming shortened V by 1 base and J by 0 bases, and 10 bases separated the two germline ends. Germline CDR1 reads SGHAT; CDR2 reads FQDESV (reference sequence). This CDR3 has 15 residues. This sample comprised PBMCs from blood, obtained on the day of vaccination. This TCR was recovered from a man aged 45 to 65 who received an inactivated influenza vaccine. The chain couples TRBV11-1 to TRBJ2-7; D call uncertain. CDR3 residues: CASSLVAHSSYEQYF. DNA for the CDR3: TGTGCCAGCAGCTTAGTGGCTCACTCCTCCTACGAGCAGTACTTC. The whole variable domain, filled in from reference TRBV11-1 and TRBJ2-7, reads EAEVAQSPRYKITEKSQAVAFWCDPISGHATLYWYRQILGQGPELLVQFQDESVVDDSQLPKDRFSAERLKGVDSTLKIQPAELGDSAMYLCASSLVAHSSYEQYFGPGTRLTVT.